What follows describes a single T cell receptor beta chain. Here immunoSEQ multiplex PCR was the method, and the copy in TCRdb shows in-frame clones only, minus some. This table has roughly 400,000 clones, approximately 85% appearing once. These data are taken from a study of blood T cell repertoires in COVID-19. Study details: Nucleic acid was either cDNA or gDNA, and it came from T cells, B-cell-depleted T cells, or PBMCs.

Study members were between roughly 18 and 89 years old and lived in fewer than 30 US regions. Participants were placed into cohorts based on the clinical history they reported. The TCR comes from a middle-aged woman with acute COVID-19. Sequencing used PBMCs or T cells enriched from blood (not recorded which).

The CDR3 here is CAARGGLSYEQYF. The CDR3 coding sequence is TGTGCCGCAAGGGGGGGGCTCTCCTACGAGCAGTACTTC. V and J are TRBV27 and TRBJ2-7, with D possibly being TRBD2 (7 bases). This CDR3 comprises 13 residues. Germline CDR1 and CDR2: MNHEY and SMNVEV (reference sequence). Trimming cost V 11 bases and J 0 bases, with 14 bases left between them.